This T cell receptor (beta chain) comes out of a study of T cells in Graves' hyperthyroidism and ophthalmopathy. Amplified TCR beta CDR3 regions derived from RNA transcripts. RT-PCR in the first round (using the HTBI primer set) targeted the TCR CDR3. One entry per CDR3 protein, called by TCRdb with MiXCR from the multiplex PCR reads. The table lists some 560,000 distinct CDR3 sequences, 12% to 15% of them singletons. The authors deemed Graves' hyperthyroidism stable absent ophthalmopathy progression within 18 months. These patients, aged 18 to 65, had recently diagnosed hyperthyroidism lasting under 2 months. On this clonotype itself: Its cognate antigen is unknown.

Study conclusions and caveats: Ophthalmopathy, which appeared later, was predicted by the model a median approximately 6 months before onset.

This TCR was recovered from a woman aged 40 to 50 with Graves' hyperthyroidism. Sequencing used blood.

The CDR3 bases are TGTGCCAGCAGCTTGGTTGGTACAGGAGATGACTACAATGAGCAGTTCTTC. It specifies CASSLVGTGDDYNEQFF. The genes are TRBV5-6 and TRBJ2-1; D is perhaps TRBD1 (5 bases). The CDR3 contains 17 residues. Germline V CDR1 and CDR2: SGHDT, YYEEEE. V gave up 0 bases and J gave up 3 bases, with 16 bases separating them.